The present T cell receptor beta chain was sequenced within a study of T cell responses to AZD1222 COVID-19 vaccine. In the case of this clone: The target antigen is unknown.

Generated by immunoSEQ multiplex PCR, the TCRdb table keeps only in-frame clones and is missing some. The sample lists roughly 130,000 clones, 86% occurring once. Findings of the study overall: Donors were chiefly white British, with a greater number of females, and clonal diversity was perhaps underestimated. Targets within unmutated variant regions were reportedly found for nearly half of spike-specific TCRs.

The V end lost 5 bases, the J end lost 1 base, and 8 bases lay between the germline ends. Germline CDR1 and CDR2: MDHEN and SYDVKM. The CDR3 spans 13 residues. The clonotype comes from an adult in good health. The genes are TRBV28 and TRBJ2-5; the D is unclear. The specimen comprised peripheral blood, sampled on day 0 of AZD1222 vaccination. The CDR3 DNA sequence: TGTGCCAGCAGTAGCGTACTCCAAGAGACCCAGTACTTC. Protein product: CASSSVLQETQYF. Variable domain in full (rest from reference TRBV28 and TRBJ2-5): DVKVTQSSRYLVKRTGEKVFLECVQDMDHENMFWYRQDPGLGLRLIYFSYDVKMKEKGDIPEGYSVSREKKERFSLILESASTNQTSMYLCASSSVLQETQYFGPGTRLLVL.